These T cell receptor beta chains were read from a single sample in a study of molecular identifiers for immune sequencing clone quantification. MiXCR, run by TCRdb on the PCR reads, gives a single entry per CDR3 protein. Among roughly 90,000 distinct CDR3 sequences listed, around 19% were seen once. Sequencing was performed on naive CD8+ T cells from blood, with Jurkat cell RNA spiked in. These receptors were obtained from a human donor in good health. Some libraries in this study had Jurkat cell RNA spiked in. Each CDR3 is given with its conserved first and last residue. The D gene is left open where the match is weak. Clone size is shown for a subset of rows, as once, few, many or a class of expanded clone.

clone_size: NA
v_call: TRBV6-5
d_call: TRBD2
j_call: TRBJ2-1
cdr3_nt: TGTGCCAGCACGCTACTAGCGGGGGGGGGCAATGAGCAGTTCTTC
cdr3_aa: CASTLLAGGGNEQFF

clone_size: many
v_call: TRBV6-1
d_call: NA
j_call: TRBJ2-3
cdr3_nt: TGTGCCAGCAGTGAATTTATCGTGCAGTATTTT
cdr3_aa: CASSEFIVQYF

clone_size: many
v_call: TRBV29-1
d_call: TRBD2
j_call: TRBJ2-3
cdr3_nt: TGCAGCGTATTAGACGGGACGGGGGGGTCACTGACATACACAGATACGCAGTATTTT
cdr3_aa: CSVLDGTGGSLTYTDTQYF

clone_size: few
v_call: TRBV29-1
d_call: TRBD1
j_call: TRBJ2-7
cdr3_nt: TGCAGCGTGGGACAGGATTCTTCCTACGAGCAGTACTTC
cdr3_aa: CSVGQDSSYEQYF

clone_size: many
v_call: TRBV19
d_call: NA
j_call: TRBJ1-5
cdr3_nt: TGTGCCAGTAGTATAGGGACAAGGGTTAGCAATCAGCCCCAGCATTTT
cdr3_aa: CASSIGTRVSNQPQHF

clone_size: few
v_call: TRBV6-6
d_call: NA
j_call: TRBJ2-5
cdr3_nt: TGTGCCAGCAACCAGGCGGTTCGAGAGACCCAGTACTTC
cdr3_aa: CASNQAVRETQYF

clone_size: many
v_call: TRBV7-9
d_call: NA
j_call: TRBJ2-7
cdr3_nt: TGTGCCAGCAGTCCAAACCCCGGGAACACGCACTCCTACGAGCAGTACTTC
cdr3_aa: CASSPNPGNTHSYEQYF

clone_size: many
v_call: TRBV7-2
d_call: NA
j_call: TRBJ2-7
cdr3_nt: TGTGCCAGCAGCTCCCATCTTGGGGCCGGCGAGCAGTACTTC
cdr3_aa: CASSSHLGAGEQYF

clone_size: NA
v_call: TRBV2
d_call: TRBD2
j_call: TRBJ2-3
cdr3_nt: TGTGCCAGCAGTGAGGAAATAGCGGGGGGGTTATTGGATACGCAGTATTTT
cdr3_aa: CASSEEIAGGLLDTQYF

clone_size: many
v_call: TRBV5-1
d_call: NA
j_call: TRBJ2-7
cdr3_nt: TGCGCCAGCAGCTGGGCCCCGGACGGATTCTACGAGCAGTACTTC
cdr3_aa: CASSWAPDGFYEQYF

clone_size: few
v_call: TRBV5-1
d_call: TRBD1
j_call: TRBJ1-1
cdr3_nt: TGCGCCAGCAGCTTCAGGGACAGCACTGAAGCTTTCTTT
cdr3_aa: CASSFRDSTEAFF

clone_size: many
v_call: TRBV7-9
d_call: NA
j_call: TRBJ1-1
cdr3_nt: TGTGCCAGCAGGGAAGGCGACAGGAACACTGAAGCTTTCTTT
cdr3_aa: CASREGDRNTEAFF

clone_size: many
v_call: TRBV10-2
d_call: NA
j_call: TRBJ1-5
cdr3_nt: TGCGCCAGCGGCGGCGAAATGGGCAATCAGCCCCAGCATTTT
cdr3_aa: CASGGEMGNQPQHF

clone_size: NA
v_call: TRBV5-1
d_call: NA
j_call: TRBJ2-7
cdr3_nt: TGCGCCAGCGGAGGGGACACGTACTACGAGCAGTACTTC
cdr3_aa: CASGGDTYYEQYF

clone_size: many
v_call: TRBV28
d_call: NA
j_call: TRBJ2-2
cdr3_nt: TGTGCCAGCAGTTTTTGGGACTTCTCAGCCGGGGAGCTGTTTTTT
cdr3_aa: CASSFWDFSAGELFF

clone_size: NA
v_call: TRBV28
d_call: TRBD1
j_call: TRBJ2-5
cdr3_nt: TGTGCCAGCAGTTTATCTAGGACAGGGGGAGGAGAGACCCAGTACTTC
cdr3_aa: CASSLSRTGGGETQYF

clone_size: many
v_call: TRBV29-1
d_call: NA
j_call: TRBJ2-3
cdr3_nt: TGCAGCGTTGAAACGGGAGACGGCACAGATACGCAGTATTTT
cdr3_aa: CSVETGDGTDTQYF

clone_size: few
v_call: TRBV2
d_call: TRBD2
j_call: TRBJ2-3
cdr3_nt: TGTGCCAGTCGACTAGCGGGAGGAAGGGATACGCAGTATTTT
cdr3_aa: CASRLAGGRDTQYF

clone_size: many
v_call: TRBV4-1
d_call: NA
j_call: TRBJ1-5
cdr3_nt: TGCGCCAGCAGCCCGGCCGTCCAGGATAGCAATCAGCCCCAGCATTTT
cdr3_aa: CASSPAVQDSNQPQHF

clone_size: many
v_call: TRBV12-3/TRBV12-4
d_call: NA
j_call: TRBJ2-7
cdr3_nt: TGTGCCAGCAGTTTATGGACGGGGGTCCACGAGCAGTACTTC
cdr3_aa: CASSLWTGVHEQYF

clone_size: many
v_call: TRBV29-1
d_call: TRBD1
j_call: TRBJ1-4
cdr3_nt: TGCAGCGTTGAAGGGGCCGACAGGGTTGGCGAAAAACTGTTTTTT
cdr3_aa: CSVEGADRVGEKLFF

clone_size: many
v_call: TRBV7-9
d_call: NA
j_call: TRBJ2-3
cdr3_nt: TGTGCCAGCAGCTTCACCCTAGGAGATACGCAGTATTTT
cdr3_aa: CASSFTLGDTQYF

clone_size: NA
v_call: TRBV28
d_call: NA
j_call: TRBJ2-5
cdr3_nt: TGTGCCAGCAGTATCACGCTCCCAGAGACCCAGTACTTC
cdr3_aa: CASSITLPETQYF

clone_size: many
v_call: TRBV2
d_call: NA
j_call: TRBJ1-6
cdr3_nt: TGTGCCAGCTCTCTACAGGGCTCACCCCTCCACTTT
cdr3_aa: CASSLQGSPLHF

clone_size: many
v_call: TRBV5-4
d_call: NA
j_call: TRBJ1-2
cdr3_nt: TGTGCCAGCAGCTTCAAGGGCGGCTATGGCTACACCTTC
cdr3_aa: CASSFKGGYGYTF

clone_size: many
v_call: TRBV19
d_call: NA
j_call: TRBJ2-7
cdr3_nt: TGTGCCAGTAGTGCGCGGGACAGCCCTTCGTACGAGCAGTACTTC
cdr3_aa: CASSARDSPSYEQYF

clone_size: many
v_call: TRBV6-2/TRBV6-3
d_call: NA
j_call: TRBJ2-1
cdr3_nt: TGTGCCAGCAGTTACCACTACACTAATGAGCAGTTCTTC
cdr3_aa: CASSYHYTNEQFF

clone_size: NA
v_call: TRBV29-1
d_call: NA
j_call: TRBJ2-7
cdr3_nt: TGCAGCGTTGAGAGTAGCGGTTACTCCTACGAGCAGTACTTC
cdr3_aa: CSVESSGYSYEQYF

clone_size: NA
v_call: TRBV6-2/TRBV6-3
d_call: NA
j_call: TRBJ2-1
cdr3_nt: TGTGCCTGCCATAACGGGGGTGAGCAGTTCTTC
cdr3_aa: CACHNGGEQFF

clone_size: many
v_call: TRBV5-5
d_call: NA
j_call: TRBJ2-5
cdr3_nt: TGTGCCAGCAGCTTGGTGATGGCGGCAGGAGAAGAGACCCAGTACTTC
cdr3_aa: CASSLVMAAGEETQYF

clone_size: many
v_call: TRBV19
d_call: NA
j_call: TRBJ2-1
cdr3_nt: TGTGCCAGTAGTATAGTGGTAAACTCCCTAAATGAGCAGTTCTTC
cdr3_aa: CASSIVVNSLNEQFF

clone_size: many
v_call: TRBV19
d_call: NA
j_call: TRBJ1-5
cdr3_nt: TGTGCCAGTAGTAGCTGGGGAGTGGGCAATCAGCCCCAGCATTTT
cdr3_aa: CASSSWGVGNQPQHF

clone_size: NA
v_call: TRBV14
d_call: NA
j_call: TRBJ2-1
cdr3_nt: TGTGCCAGCAGCCAAGAAGTGCAGCCCTCGGCGGGTGAGCAGTTCTTC
cdr3_aa: CASSQEVQPSAGEQFF

clone_size: many
v_call: TRBV28
d_call: TRBD2
j_call: TRBJ2-5
cdr3_nt: TGTGCCAGCAGTAGTGGACTAGCGGAGAACCAAGAGACCCAGTACTTC
cdr3_aa: CASSSGLAENQETQYF

clone_size: many
v_call: TRBV20-1
d_call: NA
j_call: TRBJ2-7
cdr3_nt: TGCAGTGTAAAAAGGAGGGTGTCCTTGGACGAGCAGTACTTC
cdr3_aa: CSVKRRVSLDEQYF

clone_size: many
v_call: TRBV6-2/TRBV6-3
d_call: NA
j_call: TRBJ1-1
cdr3_nt: TGTGCCAGCAGTTATACTCGGGGCCTCGCGCGTCTGAACACTGAAGCTTTCTTT
cdr3_aa: CASSYTRGLARLNTEAFF

clone_size: many
v_call: TRBV27
d_call: NA
j_call: TRBJ2-1
cdr3_nt: TGTGCCAGCACAGTCCCGGGGAAAAACAATGAGCAGTTCTTC
cdr3_aa: CASTVPGKNNEQFF

clone_size: many
v_call: TRBV7-9
d_call: NA
j_call: TRBJ2-5
cdr3_nt: TGTGCCAGCAGCTTAAGTTTCGAAGAGACCCAGTACTTC
cdr3_aa: CASSLSFEETQYF

clone_size: once
v_call: TRBV7-2
d_call: NA
j_call: TRBJ2-5
cdr3_nt: TGTGCCAGCAGCTTATACGCAGCGGACCAAGAGACCCAGTACTTC
cdr3_aa: CASSLYAADQETQYF

clone_size: NA
v_call: TRBV7-9
d_call: NA
j_call: TRBJ2-7
cdr3_nt: TGTGCCAGCAGCTTAGAGAGGTACAGGGAAGACGAGCAGTACTTC
cdr3_aa: CASSLERYREDEQYF

clone_size: many
v_call: TRBV28
d_call: TRBD1
j_call: TRBJ1-6
cdr3_nt: TGTGCCAGCAGGCACCGGGACAGCTATTCACCCCTCCACTTT
cdr3_aa: CASRHRDSYSPLHF

clone_size: many
v_call: TRBV7-6
d_call: NA
j_call: TRBJ2-1
cdr3_nt: TGTGCCAGCAGCTTAGATTTCGCCGACCGGCCGGGGGAGCAGTTCTTC
cdr3_aa: CASSLDFADRPGEQFF

clone_size: many
v_call: TRBV27
d_call: NA
j_call: TRBJ2-3
cdr3_nt: TGTGCCAGCAGTTTAGGGACACTCACAGATACGCAGTATTTT
cdr3_aa: CASSLGTLTDTQYF

clone_size: NA
v_call: TRBV25-1
d_call: NA
j_call: TRBJ1-6
cdr3_nt: TGTGCCAGCAGTGAATTGGATGCAGAATATAATTCACCCCTCCACTTT
cdr3_aa: CASSELDAEYNSPLHF

clone_size: many
v_call: TRBV7-9
d_call: NA
j_call: TRBJ1-1
cdr3_nt: TGTGCCAGCAGCTCTGCACAGGGTAGATGGACTGAAGCTTTCTTT
cdr3_aa: CASSSAQGRWTEAFF

clone_size: many
v_call: TRBV7-9
d_call: TRBD1
j_call: TRBJ1-2
cdr3_nt: TGTGCCAGCAGCCTGCGGACAGGAGCTAACTATGGCTACACCTTC
cdr3_aa: CASSLRTGANYGYTF

clone_size: many
v_call: TRBV2
d_call: NA
j_call: TRBJ1-4
cdr3_nt: TGTGCCAGCAGTGGTCGATACAGTGAAAAACTGTTTTTT
cdr3_aa: CASSGRYSEKLFF

clone_size: many
v_call: TRBV4-1
d_call: TRBD2
j_call: TRBJ2-7
cdr3_nt: TGCGCCAGCAGCCCTCTGGGCGGGACTAGCTACGAGCAGTACTTC
cdr3_aa: CASSPLGGTSYEQYF

clone_size: many
v_call: TRBV19
d_call: NA
j_call: TRBJ2-3
cdr3_nt: TGTGCCAGTAGGAGGGGAGGTGCAGATACGCAGTATTTT
cdr3_aa: CASRRGGADTQYF

clone_size: many
v_call: TRBV10-3
d_call: NA
j_call: TRBJ2-7
cdr3_nt: TGTGCCATCAGCGGGGAAGGGACCCTCTTTGAGCAGTACTTC
cdr3_aa: CAISGEGTLFEQYF

clone_size: many
v_call: TRBV27
d_call: TRBD2
j_call: TRBJ2-2
cdr3_nt: TGTGCCAGCAGTCAGACTAGCGGGGCACACACCGGGGAGCTGTTTTTT
cdr3_aa: CASSQTSGAHTGELFF